This T cell receptor beta chain derives from a study of T-cell reconstitution after alpha-beta-depleted transplantation in children. Broader study findings: Newly produced T cells mostly accounted for T-cell counts and diversity one year post-transplant.

This clonotype was picked up many times. The antigen is undetermined. Unique molecular identifiers were incorporated when the TCRbeta library was constructed. TCRdb fed the PCR reads into MiXCR, producing one record per CDR3 protein. Here the sample spans over 85,000 distinct CDR3 sequences, 4.5% to 7.5% being singletons. The V gene end was trimmed by 7 bases and the J gene end by 15 bases; junction bases not matched to a gene: 6. Germline loops: CDR1 SNHLY, CDR2 FYNNEI. The CDR3 spans 12 residues. The TCR sequence derives from a female patient between 2 and 10 years old who had a stem cell transplant for Fanconi anemia, so the T cells may come from the graft donor. The V and J genes are TRBV2 and TRBJ2-1, with 13 bases fitting TRBD2. Sample: PBMCs, mostly from graft donor cells, taken 60 days after TCRalphabeta/CD19-depleted stem cell transplant. CDR3 protein: CASTGLAGEGFF. In DNA, the CDR3 is TGTGCCAGCACCGGACTAGCGGGAGAGGGGTTCTTC.